This T cell receptor (beta chain) was captured in a study of technical replicates of blood from a handful of donors. This CDR3 has 14 amino acids. V lost 6 bases and J lost 0, with 12 bases in between. Germline V gene sequence: CDR1 MGHDK, CDR2 SYGVNS. Profiling relied on immunoSEQ multiplex PCR, and the TCRdb table lists in-frame clones only, not all of them. Here the sample spans over 10,000 clones, about 95% being singletons. The receptor was isolated from a human donor in good health. The specimen sequenced was PBMCs. V gene TRBV25-1 combines with J gene TRBJ2-7, with D perhaps matching TRBD2 (6 bases). CDR3 nucleotide sequence: TGTGCCAGCAGCCATAGCGGTGCCTCCTACGAGCAGTACTTC. Protein product: CASSHSGASYEQYF.